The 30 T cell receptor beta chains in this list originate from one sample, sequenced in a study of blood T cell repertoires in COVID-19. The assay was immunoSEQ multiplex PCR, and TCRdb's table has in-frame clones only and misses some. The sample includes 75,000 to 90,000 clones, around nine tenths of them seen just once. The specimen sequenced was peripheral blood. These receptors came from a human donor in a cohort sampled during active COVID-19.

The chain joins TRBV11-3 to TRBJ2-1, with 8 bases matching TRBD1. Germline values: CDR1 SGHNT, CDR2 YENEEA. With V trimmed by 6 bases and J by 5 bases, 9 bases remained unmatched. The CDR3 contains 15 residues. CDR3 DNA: TGTGCCAGCAGTAATGGACAGGGTTATAACAATGAGCAGTTCTTC. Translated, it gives CASSNGQGYNNEQFF.

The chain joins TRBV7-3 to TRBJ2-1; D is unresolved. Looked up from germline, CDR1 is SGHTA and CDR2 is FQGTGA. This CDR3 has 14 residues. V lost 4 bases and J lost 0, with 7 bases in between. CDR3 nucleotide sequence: TGTGCCAGCAGCTCCGTCAGCTCCTACAATGAGCAGTTCTTC. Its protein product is CASSSVSSYNEQFF. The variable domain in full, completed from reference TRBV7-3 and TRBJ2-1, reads GAGVSQTPSNKVTEKGKYVELRCDPISGHTALYWYRQSLGQGPEFLIYFQGTGAADDSGLPNDRFFAVRPEGSVSTLKIQRTERGDSAVYLCASSSVSSYNEQFFGPGTRLTVL.

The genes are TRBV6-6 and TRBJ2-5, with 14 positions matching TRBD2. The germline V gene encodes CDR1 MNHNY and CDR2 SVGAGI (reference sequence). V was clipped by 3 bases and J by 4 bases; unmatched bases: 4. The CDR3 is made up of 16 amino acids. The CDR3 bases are TGTGCCAGCAGTTATGGACTAGCGGGGGGCGTAGAGACCCAGTACTTC. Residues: CASSYGLAGGVETQYF.

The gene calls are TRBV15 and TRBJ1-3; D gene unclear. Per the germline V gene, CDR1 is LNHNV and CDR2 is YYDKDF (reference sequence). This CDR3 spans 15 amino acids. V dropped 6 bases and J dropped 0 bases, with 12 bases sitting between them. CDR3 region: CATRGGIASGNTIYF. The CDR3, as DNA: TGTGCCACCAGGGGAGGCATCGCCTCTGGAAACACCATATATTTT.

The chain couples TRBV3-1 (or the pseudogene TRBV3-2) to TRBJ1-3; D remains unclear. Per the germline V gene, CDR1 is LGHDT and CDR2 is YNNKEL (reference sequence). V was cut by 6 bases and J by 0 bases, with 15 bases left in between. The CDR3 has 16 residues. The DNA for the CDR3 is TGTGCCAGCAGTTATGGCGGGCGGTCCTCTGGAAACACCATATATTTT. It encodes CASSYGGRSSGNTIYF.

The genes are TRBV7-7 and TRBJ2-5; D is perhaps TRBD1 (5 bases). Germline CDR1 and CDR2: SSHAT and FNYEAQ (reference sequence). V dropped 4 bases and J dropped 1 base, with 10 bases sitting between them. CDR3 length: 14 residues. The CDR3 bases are TGTGCCAGCAGCTCCACAGGCGCCCAAGAGACCCAGTACTTC. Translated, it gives CASSSTGAQETQYF.

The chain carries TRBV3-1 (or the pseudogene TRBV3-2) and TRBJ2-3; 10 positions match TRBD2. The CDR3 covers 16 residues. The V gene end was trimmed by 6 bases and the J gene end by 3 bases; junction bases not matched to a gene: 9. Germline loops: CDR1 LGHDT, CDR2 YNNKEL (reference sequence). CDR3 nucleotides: TGTGCCAGCAGTCTCCCCATAGCGGGGGGAACAGATACGCAGTATTTT. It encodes CASSLPIAGGTDTQYF.

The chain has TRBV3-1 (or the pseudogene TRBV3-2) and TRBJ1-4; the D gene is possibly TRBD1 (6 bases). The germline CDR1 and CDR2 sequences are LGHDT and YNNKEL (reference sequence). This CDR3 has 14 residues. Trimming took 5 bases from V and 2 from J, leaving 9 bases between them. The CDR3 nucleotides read TGTGCCAGCAGCTTACAGGGTACTAATGAAAAACTGTTTTTT. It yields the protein CASSLQGTNEKLFF.

CDR3 nucleotide sequence: TGTGCCAGCAGCTTGGTAGGCGGGTCCGTCTACGAGCAGTACTTC. The encoded protein is CASSLVGGSVYEQYF. The genes are TRBV5-4 and TRBJ2-7, with D possibly matching TRBD2 (5 bases). CDR3 size: 15 residues. In germline, CDR1 is SGHNT, CDR2 YYREEE (reference sequence). The ends were cut back, 0 bases at V and 3 bases at J, with 13 bases in the middle.

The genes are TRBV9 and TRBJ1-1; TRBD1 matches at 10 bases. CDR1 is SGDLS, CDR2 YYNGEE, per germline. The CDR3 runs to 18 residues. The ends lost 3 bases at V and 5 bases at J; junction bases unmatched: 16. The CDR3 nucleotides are TGTGCCAGCAGCGGAGACAGGGGGCGGACGGGGAAGGAAACTGAAGCTTTCTTT. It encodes CASSGDRGRTGKETEAFF.

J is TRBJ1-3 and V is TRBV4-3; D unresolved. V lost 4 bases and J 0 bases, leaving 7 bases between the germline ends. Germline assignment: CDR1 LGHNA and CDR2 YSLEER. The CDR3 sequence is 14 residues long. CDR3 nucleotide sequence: TGCGCCAGCAGCCCCGGTAGCTCTGGAAACACCATATATTTT. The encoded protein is CASSPGSSGNTIYF.

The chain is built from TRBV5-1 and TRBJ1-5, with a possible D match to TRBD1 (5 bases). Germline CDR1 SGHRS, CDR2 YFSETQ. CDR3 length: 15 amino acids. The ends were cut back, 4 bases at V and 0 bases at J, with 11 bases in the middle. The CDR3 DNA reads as TGCGCCAGCAGCCCCCGCGGGGGTAGCAATCAGCCCCAGCATTTT. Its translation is CASSPRGGSNQPQHF.

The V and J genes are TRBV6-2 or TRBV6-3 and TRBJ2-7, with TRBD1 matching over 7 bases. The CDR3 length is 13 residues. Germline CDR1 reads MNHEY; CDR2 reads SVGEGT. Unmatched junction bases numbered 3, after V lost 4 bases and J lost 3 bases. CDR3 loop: CASSSGQRYEQYF. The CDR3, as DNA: TGTGCCAGCAGTTCGGGACAGCGCTACGAGCAGTACTTC.

The CDR3 spells CASRVSVEFDNEQFF. CDR3 coding DNA: TGCGCCAGCAGAGTAAGCGTCGAGTTCGACAATGAGCAGTTCTTC. The chain couples TRBV5-1 to TRBJ2-1; D is uncertain. This CDR3 has 15 residues. Trimming took off 5 bases at V and 5 bases at J, with 17 bases between the two ends. The V gene's germline CDR1 is SGHRS and CDR2 YFSETQ.

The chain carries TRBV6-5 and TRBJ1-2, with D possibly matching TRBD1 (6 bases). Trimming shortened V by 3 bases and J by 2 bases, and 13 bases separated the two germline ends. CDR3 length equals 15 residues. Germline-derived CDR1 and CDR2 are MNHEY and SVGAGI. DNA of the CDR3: TGTGCCAGCAGTTATCAAGGACAGCCAAACTATGGCTACACCTTC. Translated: CASSYQGQPNYGYTF.

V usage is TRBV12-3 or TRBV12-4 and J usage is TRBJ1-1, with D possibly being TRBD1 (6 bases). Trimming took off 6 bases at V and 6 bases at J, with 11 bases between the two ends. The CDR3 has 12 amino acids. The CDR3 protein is CASSPQGSEAFF. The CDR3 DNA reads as TGTGCCAGCAGCCCACAGGGCTCTGAAGCTTTCTTT.

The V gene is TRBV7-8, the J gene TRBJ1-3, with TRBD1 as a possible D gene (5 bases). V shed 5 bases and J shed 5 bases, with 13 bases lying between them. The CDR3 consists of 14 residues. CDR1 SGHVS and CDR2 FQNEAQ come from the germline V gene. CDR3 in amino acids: CASSRADSRNTIYF. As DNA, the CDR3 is TGTGCCAGCAGCCGAGCCGACAGTAGAAACACCATATATTTT. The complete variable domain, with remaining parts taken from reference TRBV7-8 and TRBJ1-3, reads GAGVSQSPRYKVAKRGQDVALRCDPISGHVSLFWYQQALGQGPEFLTYFQNEAQLDKSGLPSDRFFAERPEGSVSTLKIQRTQQEDSAVYLCASSRADSRNTIYFGEGSWLTVV.

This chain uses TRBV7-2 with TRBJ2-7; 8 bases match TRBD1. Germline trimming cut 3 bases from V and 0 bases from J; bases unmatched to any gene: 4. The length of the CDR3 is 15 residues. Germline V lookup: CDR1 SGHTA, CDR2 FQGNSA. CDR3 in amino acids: CASSFIGQGSYEQYF. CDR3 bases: TGTGCCAGCAGCTTTATAGGACAGGGCTCCTACGAGCAGTACTTC.

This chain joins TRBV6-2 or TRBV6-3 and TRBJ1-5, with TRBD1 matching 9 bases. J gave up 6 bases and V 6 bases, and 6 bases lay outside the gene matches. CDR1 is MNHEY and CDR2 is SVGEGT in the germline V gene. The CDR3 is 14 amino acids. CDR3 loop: CASSRTGGGQPQHF. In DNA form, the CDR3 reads TGTGCCAGCAGCCGAACAGGGGGCGGTCAGCCCCAGCATTTT.

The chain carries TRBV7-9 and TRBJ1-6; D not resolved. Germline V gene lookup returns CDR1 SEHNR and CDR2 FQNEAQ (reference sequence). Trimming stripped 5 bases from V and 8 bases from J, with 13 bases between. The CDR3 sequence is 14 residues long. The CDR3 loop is CASSPRGRDSPLHF. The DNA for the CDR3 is TGTGCCAGCAGCCCCCGAGGTCGAGATTCACCCCTCCACTTT.

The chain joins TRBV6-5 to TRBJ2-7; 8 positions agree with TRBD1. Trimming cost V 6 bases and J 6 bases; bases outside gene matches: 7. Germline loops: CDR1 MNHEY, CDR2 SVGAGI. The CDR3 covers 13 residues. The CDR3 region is CASRGQGKGEQYF. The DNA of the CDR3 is TGTGCCAGCAGAGGACAGGGAAAAGGCGAGCAGTACTTC.

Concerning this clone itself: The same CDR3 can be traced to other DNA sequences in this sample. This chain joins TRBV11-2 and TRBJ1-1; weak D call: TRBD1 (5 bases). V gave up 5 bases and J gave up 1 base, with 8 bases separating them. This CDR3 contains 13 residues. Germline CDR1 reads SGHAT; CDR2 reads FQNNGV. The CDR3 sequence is CASSPGQNTEAFF. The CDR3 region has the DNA TGTGCCAGCAGCCCAGGACAGAACACTGAAGCTTTCTTT.

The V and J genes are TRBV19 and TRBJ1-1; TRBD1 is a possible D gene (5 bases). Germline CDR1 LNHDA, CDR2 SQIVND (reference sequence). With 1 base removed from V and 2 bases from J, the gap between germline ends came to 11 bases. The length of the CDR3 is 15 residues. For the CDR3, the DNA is TGTGCCAGTAGTATAGGGTCAGGGTCAAACACTGAAGCTTTCTTT. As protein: CASSIGSGSNTEAFF.

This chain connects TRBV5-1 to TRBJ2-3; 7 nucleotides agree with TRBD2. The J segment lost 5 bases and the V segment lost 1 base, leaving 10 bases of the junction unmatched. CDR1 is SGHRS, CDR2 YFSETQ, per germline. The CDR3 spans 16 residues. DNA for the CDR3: TGCGCCAGCAGCTTGAAGCGGGACGTCGGGGGAGATACGCAGTATTTT. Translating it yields CASSLKRDVGGDTQYF. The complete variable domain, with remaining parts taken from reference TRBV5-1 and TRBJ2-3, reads KAGVTQTPRYLIKTRGQQVTLSCSPISGHRSVSWYQQTPGQGLQFLFEYFSETQRNKGNFPGRFSGRQFSNSRSEMNVSTLELGDSALYLCASSLKRDVGGDTQYFGPGTRLTVL.

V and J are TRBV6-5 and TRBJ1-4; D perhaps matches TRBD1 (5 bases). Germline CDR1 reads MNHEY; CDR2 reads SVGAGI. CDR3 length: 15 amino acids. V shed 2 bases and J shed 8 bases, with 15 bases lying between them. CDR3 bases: TGTGCCAGCAGTTACGGCAACCAGGGCGGAGAAAAACTGTTTTTT. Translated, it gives CASSYGNQGGEKLFF.

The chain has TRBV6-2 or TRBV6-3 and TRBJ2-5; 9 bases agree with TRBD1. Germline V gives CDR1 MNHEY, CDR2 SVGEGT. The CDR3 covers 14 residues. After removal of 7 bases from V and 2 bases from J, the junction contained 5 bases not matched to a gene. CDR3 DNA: TGTGCCAGCATCCCGGACAGGGGACAAGAGACCCAGTACTTC. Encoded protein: CASIPDRGQETQYF.

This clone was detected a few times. CDR3 protein: CASSYTSGGLSYEQYF. The CDR3 coding sequence is TGTGCCAGCAGTTATACTAGCGGGGGGCTCTCCTACGAGCAGTACTTC. This sequence joins TRBV7-2 and TRBJ2-7, with 12 bases lining up with TRBD2. Germline V gene sequence: CDR1 SGHTA, CDR2 FQGNSA. J was trimmed by 0 bases and V by 6 bases; bases with no gene match: 6. The CDR3 runs 16 residues.

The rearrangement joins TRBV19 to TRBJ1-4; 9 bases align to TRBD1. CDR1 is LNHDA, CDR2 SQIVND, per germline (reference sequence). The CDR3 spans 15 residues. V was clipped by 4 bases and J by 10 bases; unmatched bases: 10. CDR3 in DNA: TGTGCCAGTAGTAAACGGGACAGGGTAGATGGAAAACTGTTTTTT. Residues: CASSKRDRVDGKLFF. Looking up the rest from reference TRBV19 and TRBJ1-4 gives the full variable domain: DGGITQSPKYLFRKEGQNVTLSCEQNLNHDAMYWYRQDPGQGLRLIYYSQIVNDFQKGDIAEGYSVSREKKESFPLTVTSAQKNPTAFYLCASSKRDRVDGKLFFGSGTQLSVL.

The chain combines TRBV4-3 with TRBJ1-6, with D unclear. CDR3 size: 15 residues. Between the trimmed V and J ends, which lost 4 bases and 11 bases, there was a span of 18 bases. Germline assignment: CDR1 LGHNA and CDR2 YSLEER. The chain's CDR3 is CASSRQHEGRTPLHF. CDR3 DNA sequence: TGCGCCAGCAGCCGGCAGCATGAGGGTCGGACACCCCTCCACTTT.

The CDR3 bases are TGTGCCAGCAGCCAAGACGGGACAGGGGCTTTTACCGGCTACACCTTC. Its protein product is CASSQDGTGAFTGYTF. V gene TRBV4-2 combines with J gene TRBJ1-2; 10 positions agree with TRBD1. The CDR3 loop spans 16 amino acids. The germline gives CDR1 LGHNA, CDR2 YNFKEQ. The trim removed 0 bases at V and 8 bases at J, leaving 9 bases unmatched.